Each of the 10 T cell receptor beta chains below was sequenced from the same sample in a study of blood T cell repertoires in COVID-19. Only in-frame clones appear in the TCRdb table, and some are missing; sequencing was by immunoSEQ multiplex PCR. Of some 70,000 clones listed, approximately 88% are singletons. The material sequenced was peripheral blood. The receptors derive from a woman aged 70-85 years with acute or convalescent COVID-19.

The genes are TRBV19 and TRBJ1-5; no clear D. This CDR3 region has 17 residues. Trimming pared 3 bases from V and 3 bases from J, leaving 18 bases between. Germline V gene sequence: CDR1 LNHDA, CDR2 SQIVND (reference sequence). CDR3 region: CASSIRGSAVLNQPQHF. In nucleotides, the CDR3 is TGTGCCAGTAGTATCCGAGGAAGCGCAGTCCTCAATCAGCCCCAGCATTTT.

The rearrangement uses TRBV27 and TRBJ1-1, with D hard to call. Looked up from germline, CDR1 is MNHEY and CDR2 is SMNVEV (reference sequence). V was clipped by 0 bases and J by 2 bases, with 7 bases between them. CDR3 length: 14 residues. The CDR3 sequence is CASSLSHRNTEAFF. The DNA of the CDR3 is TGTGCCAGCAGTTTATCGCACAGAAACACTGAAGCTTTCTTT.

V is TRBV18 and J is TRBJ2-3; D not resolved. V was pared by 2 bases and J by 0 bases, with 6 bases between. Germline CDR1 KGHSH, CDR2 LQKENI. This CDR3 spans 14 amino acids. CDR3 loop: CASSPLESTDTQYF. As DNA, the CDR3 is TGTGCCAGCTCACCATTGGAGAGCACAGATACGCAGTATTTT.

CDR3 coding DNA: TGCGCCAGCAGCTTTAGCGGGGCTTTCTCCTACGAGCAGTACTTC. Translation gives CASSFSGAFSYEQYF. The J gene is TRBJ2-7, the V gene TRBV5-1, with 8 bases matching TRBD2. The junction had 4 bases not matched to a gene; V was cut back by 2 bases and J by 0 bases. This CDR3 is 15 amino acids long. The V gene's germline CDR1 is SGHRS and CDR2 YFSETQ. Full variable domain (outside the CDR3, taken from reference TRBV5-1 and TRBJ2-7): KAGVTQTPRYLIKTRGQQVTLSCSPISGHRSVSWYQQTPGQGLQFLFEYFSETQRNKGNFPGRFSGRQFSNSRSEMNVSTLELGDSALYLCASSFSGAFSYEQYFGPGTRLTVT.

This chain uses TRBV14 with TRBJ2-1; 10 bases are a match to TRBD2. This CDR3 region has 20 residues. The junction had 16 bases not matched to a gene; V was cut back by 4 bases and J by 1 base. The germline gives CDR1 SGHDN, CDR2 FVKESK. CDR3: CASSRRGLLAGEESYNEQFF. In DNA form, the CDR3 reads TGTGCCAGCAGCCGCAGAGGATTGCTAGCGGGAGAGGAGTCCTACAATGAGCAGTTCTTC.

A word on this clone: The sample has other DNA sequences that encode this CDR3 too. The V and J genes are TRBV9 and TRBJ1-4; TRBD1 matches at 8 bases. Germline assignment: CDR1 SGDLS and CDR2 YYNGEE. V gave up 3 bases and J gave up 4 bases; unmatched junction bases: 5. The CDR3 is 15 residues long. In nucleotides, the CDR3 is TGTGCCAGCAGCGCATCAGGGGGCCTTAATGAAAAACTGTTTTTT. It codes for CASSASGGLNEKLFF.

The chain carries TRBV2 and TRBJ1-1, with a tentative D call TRBD1 (5 bases). The V end was cut by 5 bases, the J end by 4 bases, with 17 bases between. There are 15 residues in the CDR3. Germline CDR1 and CDR2: SNHLY and FYNNEI. This CDR3 reads CASSSPDRGSTEAFF. The CDR3 DNA is TGTGCCAGCAGTTCCCCTGACCGGGGGAGCACTGAAGCTTTCTTT.

This clone was recorded once. The chain uses TRBV4-2 and TRBJ2-1; 7 nucleotides match TRBD2. Germline assignment: CDR1 LGHNA and CDR2 YNFKEQ. V dropped 1 base and J dropped 5; count of bases not matched to a gene: 2. CDR3 length: 14 residues. The CDR3: CASSQGGGNNEQFF. CDR3 coding DNA: TGTGCCAGCAGCCAAGGGGGGGGAAACAATGAGCAGTTCTTC.

The rearrangement joins TRBV3-1 (or the pseudogene TRBV3-2) to TRBJ2-7, with D possibly TRBD1 on 6 matching bases. The CDR3 is made up of 16 amino acids. Between the trimmed V and J ends, which lost 0 bases and 5 bases, there was a span of 17 bases. Germline V gene data show CDR1 as LGHDT and CDR2 as YNNKEL (reference sequence). CDR3 in amino acids: CASSQDRSRGVHEQYF. For the CDR3, the DNA is TGTGCCAGCAGCCAAGATCGGAGCAGGGGTGTCCACGAGCAGTACTTC.

V gene TRBV6-5 combines with J gene TRBJ1-5, with D possibly TRBD1 on 5 matching bases. Trimming left V 6 bases short and J 9 bases short, with 21 bases between. The germline V gene has CDR1 MNHEY and CDR2 SVGAGI. The CDR3 length is 15 residues. This chain's CDR3 is CASSSHGGGPGPQHF. The DNA of the CDR3 is TGTGCCAGCAGCTCTCATGGGGGGGGTCCGGGGCCCCAGCATTTT.